The clone carrying this T cell receptor (beta chain) was detected only once. This sample was included in a study of control samples from healthy donors and cancer patients. The protocol was immunoSEQ multiplex PCR, while the TCRdb copy is restricted to in-frame clones and leaves out a portion. The sample shows about 160,000 clones, about 95% of them seen only once. The sequenced material came from PBMCs. This TCR came from a man between 60 and 75 years old with colorectal cancer.

The CDR3 region has the DNA TGCGCCAGCAGCTTGGGTGGGACAGAGCTCTCCTATAATTCACCCCTCCACTTT. It encodes CASSLGGTELSYNSPLHF. The chain uses TRBV5-1 and TRBJ1-6; the match to TRBD1 covers 7 bases. With V trimmed by 0 bases and J by 0 bases, 6 bases remained unmatched. The length of the CDR3 is 18 residues. Germline V gene sequence: CDR1 SGHRS, CDR2 YFSETQ.